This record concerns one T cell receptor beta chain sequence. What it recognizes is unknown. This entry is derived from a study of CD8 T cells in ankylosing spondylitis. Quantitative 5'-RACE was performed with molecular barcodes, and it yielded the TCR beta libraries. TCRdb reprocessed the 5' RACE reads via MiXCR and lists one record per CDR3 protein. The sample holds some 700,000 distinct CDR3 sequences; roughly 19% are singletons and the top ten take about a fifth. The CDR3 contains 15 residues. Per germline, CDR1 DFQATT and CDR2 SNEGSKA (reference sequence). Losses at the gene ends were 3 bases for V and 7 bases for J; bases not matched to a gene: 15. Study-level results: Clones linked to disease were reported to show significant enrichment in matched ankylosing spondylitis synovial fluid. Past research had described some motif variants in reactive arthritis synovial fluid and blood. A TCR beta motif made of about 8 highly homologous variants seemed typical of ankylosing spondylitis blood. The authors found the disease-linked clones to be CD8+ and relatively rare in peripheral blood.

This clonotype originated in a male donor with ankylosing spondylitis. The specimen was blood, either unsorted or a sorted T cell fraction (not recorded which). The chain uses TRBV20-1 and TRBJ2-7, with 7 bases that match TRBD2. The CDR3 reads CSARGLLGSALEQYF. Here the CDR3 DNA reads TGCAGTGCTAGGGGACTACTAGGATCCGCCCTAGAGCAGTACTTC.